The 16 T cell receptor beta chains given below trace back to one sample, sequenced in a study of beta chain features in type 1 diabetes. The investigators reverse transcribed all of the isolated RNA, so they sequenced expressed TCRB transcripts. Assay used: immunoSEQ multiplex PCR; TCRdb lists only in-frame clones, some missing. The table records hundreds of thousands of clones, 15% to 20% of them present only once. The specimen was naive CD4+ T cells from blood. Receptor source: a young woman in good health.

The chain is built from TRBV7-2 and TRBJ1-2; D remains unclear. The CDR3 has 13 amino acids. Germline V gene lookup returns CDR1 SGHTA and CDR2 FQGNSA. Trimming cost V 2 bases and J 8 bases, with 12 bases left between them. The CDR3: CASSLPGIEGYTF. CDR3 nucleotides: TGTGCCAGCAGCTTACCGGGTATCGAGGGCTACACCTTC.

This clone was counted between two and nine times. The CDR3 DNA reads TGTGCCAGCAGCGAGGGACCAACCTATGGCTACACCTTC. Residues: CASSEGPTYGYTF. J is TRBJ1-2 and V is TRBV28; weak D call: TRBD1 (5 bases). Looked up from germline, CDR1 is MDHEN and CDR2 is SYDVKM. There are 13 residues in the CDR3. The ends were cut back, 6 bases at V and 4 bases at J, with 12 bases in the middle.

This clone was seen more than once but under ten times. The CDR3 DNA follows: TGTGCCAGCAGCGGGGGACAGGGGGCGACTAGCAATCAGCCCCAGCATTTT. It encodes CASSGGQGATSNQPQHF. This sequence joins TRBV21-1 and TRBJ1-5; TRBD1, the table's D call, was not compared with the DNA. TRBV21-1 constitutes a pseudogene. The CDR3 spans 17 residues.

The CDR3 DNA sequence: TGTGCCAGCAGTTCCCGGGACGGGGGTATTGGCTACACCTTC. It encodes CASSSRDGGIGYTF. This chain links TRBV28 with TRBJ1-2; TRBD1 might be the D (5 bases). The CDR3 covers 14 residues. V dropped 4 bases and J dropped 7 bases, with 16 bases sitting between them. The germline V gene has CDR1 MDHEN and CDR2 SYDVKM.

This clone was observed a handful of times. The same CDR3 is also encoded by other DNA sequences in this sample. The chain has TRBV28 and TRBJ2-7, with D perhaps matching TRBD2 (5 bases). Germline assignment: CDR1 MDHEN and CDR2 SYDVKM. V lost 3 bases, J lost 2 bases, and 5 bases lay in between. This CDR3 is built from 12 residues. CDR3 protein: CASSFGAYEQYF. The CDR3 DNA follows: TGTGCCAGCAGTTTCGGGGCCTACGAGCAGTACTTC.

The chain combines TRBV7-9 with TRBJ1-3; D is unresolved. V shed 2 bases and J shed 1 base, with 12 bases lying between them. The CDR3 contains 16 residues. The germline V gene encodes CDR1 SEHNR and CDR2 FQNEAQ (reference sequence). In DNA, the CDR3 is TGTGCCAGCAGCTTATACGGGGAAGGGTCTGGAAACACCATATATTTT. Protein product: CASSLYGEGSGNTIYF. Looking up the rest from reference TRBV7-9 and TRBJ1-3 gives the full variable domain: DTGVSQNPRHKITKRGQNVTFRCDPISEHNRLYWYRQTLGQGPEFLTYFQNEAQLEKSRLLSDRFSAERPKGSFSTLEIQRTEQGDSAMYLCASSLYGEGSGNTIYFGEGSWLTVV.

The chain couples TRBV5-1 to TRBJ2-3, with D possibly being TRBD1 (5 bases). The germline CDR1 and CDR2 sequences are SGHRS and YFSETQ. V lost 5 bases and J 1 base, leaving 8 bases between the germline ends. The CDR3 runs to 13 residues. Written as DNA, the CDR3 is TGCGCCAGCAGTGTAGGGGGCACAGATACGCAGTATTTT. As protein: CASSVGGTDTQYF.

The chain combines TRBV6-5 with TRBJ1-1; TRBD1 is a possible D gene (5 bases). V lost 5 bases and J 1 base, leaving 8 bases between the germline ends. Germline-derived CDR1 and CDR2 are MNHEY and SVGAGI. The CDR3 sequence is 13 residues long. The CDR3 region is CASSTGRNTEAFF. DNA for the CDR3: TGTGCCAGCAGTACAGGACGGAACACTGAAGCTTTCTTT.

The chain has TRBV5-1 and TRBJ1-5; D is ambiguous. This CDR3 contains 16 residues. Deletions cut 2 bases from V and 4 bases from J, with 16 bases between. The germline gives CDR1 SGHRS, CDR2 YFSETQ. Here the CDR3 reads CASSLWGNGENQPQHF. CDR3 coding DNA: TGCGCCAGCAGCTTATGGGGTAACGGGGAGAATCAGCCCCAGCATTTT.

The chain is built from TRBV7-9 and TRBJ2-5; D perhaps matches TRBD1 (5 bases). Germline V CDR1 and CDR2: SEHNR, FQNEAQ (reference sequence). CDR3 length: 15 residues. V lost 4 bases and J 5 bases, leaving 17 bases between the germline ends. The CDR3 region has the DNA TGTGCCAGCAGCTATTGGGGCTCTAATGCGGAGACCCAGTACTTC. Its translation: CASSYWGSNAETQYF.

This clone was recorded once. The chain is built from TRBV23-1 and TRBJ2-5; D is unclear. The J call could be wrong; TRBJ2-7 is a better fit for the DNA end. TRBV23-1 is labeled an ORF, and its function is uncertain. The CDR3 has 14 amino acids. The CDR3 DNA reads as TGCGCCAGCCCTTCGGCAGATTTCTCCTACGAGCAGTACTTC. Protein: CASPSADFSYEQYF.

The chain has TRBV5-1 and TRBJ2-1, with 8 bases lining up with TRBD2. With 3 bases clipped from V and 2 bases from J, the junction kept 10 bases outside the gene matches. This CDR3 spans 17 amino acids. The germline gives CDR1 SGHRS, CDR2 YFSETQ. The CDR3 DNA sequence: TGCGCCAGCAGCTGGAAACCCGTAGCGGGACCCTACAATGAGCAGTTCTTC. Encoded protein: CASSWKPVAGPYNEQFF.

This clone was found a few times. The CDR3 region has the DNA TGTGCCATACAGGGATTGACCACTGAAGCTTTCTTT. It encodes CAIQGLTTEAFF. V is TRBV7-9 and J is TRBJ1-1, with D possibly TRBD1 on 6 matching bases. Trimming took off 10 bases at V and 4 bases at J, with 13 bases between the two ends. This CDR3 comprises 12 residues. The germline gives CDR1 SEHNR, CDR2 FQNEAQ (reference sequence).

V is TRBV19 and J is TRBJ1-2, with no clear D. The CDR3 spans 13 residues. Trimming took 8 bases from V and 0 from J, leaving 10 bases between them. CDR1 LNHDA and CDR2 SQIVND come from the germline V gene (reference sequence). CDR3 region: CASSQYTNYGYTF. The CDR3 DNA follows: TGTGCCAGTTCCCAGTATACTAACTATGGCTACACCTTC.

This clone showed up just a few times. The J gene is TRBJ2-7, the V gene TRBV11-2; 10 nucleotides match TRBD2. The V gene's germline CDR1 is SGHAT and CDR2 FQNNGV. V gave up 4 bases and J gave up 3 bases; unmatched junction bases: 6. CDR3 length: 15 amino acids. The CDR3 region has the DNA TGTGCCAGCAGCTCGATAGCGGGAGGCGACTACGAGCAGTACTTC. Translation gives CASSSIAGGDYEQYF.

There are a few counts of this clone. The rearrangement links TRBV28 to TRBJ2-1; D is unresolved. The CDR3 extends over 17 amino acids. Germline lookup yields CDR1 MDHEN and CDR2 SYDVKM. Trimming removed 5 bases from V and 10 bases from J, with 27 bases in between. As DNA, the CDR3 is TGTGCCAGCAGTCTCCCTTCACTTCTAGTACGTTCGAGGGAGCAGTTCTTC. Translated, it gives CASSLPSLLVRSREQFF.